This TCR beta chain appears in the sequencing data of a study of human T cells and chemical hapten exposure. Regarding the study as a whole: Expanded TCRs created a significantly greater count of big CDR3 similarity clusters than controls did.

CDR1 SQVTM and CDR2 ANQGSEA come from the germline V gene. The CDR3 has 10 amino acids. Trimming pared 7 bases from V and 4 bases from J, leaving 7 bases between. This clonotype was observed a few times. Its antigen is undetermined. Treatment given: therapeutic diphenylcyclopropenone sensitization with weekly scalp DPC. Individual cDNA molecules in this library carried unique molecular identifiers. TCRdb reprocessed the reads with MiXCR, giving one entry per CDR3 protein. The table includes 3,000 to 4,000 distinct CDR3 sequences, roughly 48% detected once. The sample here was whole blood, taken before DPC sensitization or 2, 6, or about 24 weeks after (not recorded which). The sequence came from an adult with alopecia areata. Some clones in this sample may be carry-over from other donors' samples. This table probably holds off-target reads from a library built for another chain. The chain carries TRBV29-1 and TRBJ1-1; D unclear. The CDR3 DNA is TGCAGCGGAAAGTCCACTGAAGCTTTCTTT. Protein sequence: CSGKSTEAFF.